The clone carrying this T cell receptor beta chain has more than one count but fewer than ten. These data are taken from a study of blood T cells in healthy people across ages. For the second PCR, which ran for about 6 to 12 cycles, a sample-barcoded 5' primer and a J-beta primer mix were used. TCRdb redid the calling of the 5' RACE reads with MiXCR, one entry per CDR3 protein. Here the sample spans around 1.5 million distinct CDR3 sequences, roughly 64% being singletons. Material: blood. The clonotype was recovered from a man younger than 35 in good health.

As DNA, the CDR3 is TGTGCCAGCAGCCACACAGGGGCCGGGGTCACCGGGGAGCTGTTTTTT. It yields the protein CASSHTGAGVTGELFF. The chain is built from TRBV14 and TRBJ2-2; the match to TRBD1 covers 7 bases. V trimming: 3 bases; J trimming: 4 bases; junction bases outside the gene matches: 8. In germline, CDR1 is SGHDN, CDR2 FVKESK. CDR3 length: 16 amino acids. Complete variable domain (other parts from reference TRBV14 and TRBJ2-2): EAGVTQFPSHSVIEKGQTVTLRCDPISGHDNLYWYRRVMGKEIKFLLHFVKESKQDESGMPNNRFLAERTGGTYSTLKVQPAELEDSGVYFCASSHTGAGVTGELFFGEGSRLTVL.